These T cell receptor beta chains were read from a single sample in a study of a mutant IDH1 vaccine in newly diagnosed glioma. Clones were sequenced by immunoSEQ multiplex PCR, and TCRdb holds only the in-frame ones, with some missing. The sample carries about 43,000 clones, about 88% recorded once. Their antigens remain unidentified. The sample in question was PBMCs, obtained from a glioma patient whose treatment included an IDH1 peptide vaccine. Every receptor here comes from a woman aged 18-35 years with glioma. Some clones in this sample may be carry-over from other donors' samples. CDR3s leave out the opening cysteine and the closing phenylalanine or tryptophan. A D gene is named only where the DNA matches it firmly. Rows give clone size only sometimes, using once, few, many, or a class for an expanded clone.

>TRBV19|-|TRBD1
ASSTGNPGGDGYT
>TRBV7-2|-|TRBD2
ASSLGLAGGTSSYEQY
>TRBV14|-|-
ASSREIDYYNEQF
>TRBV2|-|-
ASSLLSTDTQY
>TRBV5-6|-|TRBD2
ASSLEREVHYEQY
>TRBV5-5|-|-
ASSLGTGTEAF
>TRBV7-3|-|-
ASSEGSYNEQF
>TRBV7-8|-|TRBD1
ASSSRGQGPSGALLYTQY
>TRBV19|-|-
ASSIGWDGNGYT
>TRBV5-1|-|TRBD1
ASSLDPGQGTYEQY
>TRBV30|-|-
AWSVRPRAGYGYT
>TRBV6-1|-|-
ASSENRLDGYT
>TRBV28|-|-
ASSLGRYVGYT
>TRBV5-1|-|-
ASSLDGGNTEAF
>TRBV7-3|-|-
ASSLIGGSSYNEQF
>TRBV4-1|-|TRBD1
ASSPRQGGYGYT
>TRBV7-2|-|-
ASSPGQRGSNYGYT
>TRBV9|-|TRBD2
ASSVAGTSGGYEQY
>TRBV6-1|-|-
ASTTKPQPQH
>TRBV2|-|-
ASSVVTNSYEQY
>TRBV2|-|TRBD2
ASSDLSGGVSTDTQY
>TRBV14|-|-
ASSQVIGTGELF
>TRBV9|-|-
ASSAFLRGQETQY
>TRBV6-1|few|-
ASSDIPGGPGDT
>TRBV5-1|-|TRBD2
ASSPGTSETYEQY
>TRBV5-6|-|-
ASSSIGGAGTGELF
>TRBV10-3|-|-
AISESDWSPYNEQF
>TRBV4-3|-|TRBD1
ASSQIASGTGFYEQY
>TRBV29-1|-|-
SVLEGGNTGELF
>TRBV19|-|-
ASRRPWTDMNTEAF
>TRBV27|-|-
ASSSLRNEQY
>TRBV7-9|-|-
ASSLVGLTGELF
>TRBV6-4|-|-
ASRETPSGSPLH
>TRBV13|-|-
ASSLGGPEYNEQF
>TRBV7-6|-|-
ASSLDPRTVNTGELF
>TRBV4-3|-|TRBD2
ASSPLPSGGADTQY
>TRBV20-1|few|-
SAPVRERAF
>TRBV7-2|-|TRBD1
ASSLRWDRISYNEQF
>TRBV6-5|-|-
ASTATGVNSYEQY
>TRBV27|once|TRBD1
ASKQTGAGYEQY
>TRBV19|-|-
ASKDGNEQF
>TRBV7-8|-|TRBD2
ASSSSRGAGGDEQY